The 28 T cell receptor beta chains given below trace back to one sample, sequenced in a study of shared clonotypes between healthy human individuals. The protocol was immunoSEQ multiplex PCR, while the TCRdb copy is restricted to in-frame clones and leaves out a portion. Seen here are roughly 1,800,000 clones, around 96% observed once, and the top ten hold 1% to 1.5%. Naive CD8 cells, CD45RO-negative and positively selected for CCR7, excluded terminally differentiated effector memory CD45RA+ cells. The source material was naive CD8+ T cells sorted from blood. The receptor source for this set is a man aged 18 to 29 in good health.

The chain recombines TRBV27 with TRBJ1-1, with 7 bases fitting TRBD1. The V gene end was trimmed by 5 bases and the J gene end by 10 bases; junction bases not matched to a gene: 7. There are 12 residues in the CDR3. From germline, CDR1 is MNHEY and CDR2 SMNVEV (reference sequence). CDR3 coding DNA: TGTGCCAGCAGTCCCAGGGGGGGGGCAGCTTTCTTT. Its protein is CASSPRGGAAFF.

The chain is built from TRBV4-1 and TRBJ2-3, with D maybe TRBD2 (6 bases). V lost 4 bases, J lost 5 bases, and 13 bases lay in between. This CDR3 region has 14 residues. The germline V gene has CDR1 MGHRA and CDR2 YSYEKL. The CDR3 loop reads CASSPGGLVDTQYF. For the CDR3, the DNA is TGCGCCAGCAGCCCCGGAGGGTTGGTAGATACGCAGTATTTT.

The chain combines TRBV9 with TRBJ2-7; no definite D call. V was clipped by 0 bases and J by 5 bases, with 15 bases between them. Germline values: CDR1 SGDLS, CDR2 YYNGEE. This CDR3 is 15 amino acids long. CDR3 DNA: TGTGCCAGCAGCGTAGGAATAGTAACGATCCACGAGCAGTACTTC. Amino acids: CASSVGIVTIHEQYF.

In this sample, this clone turned up once. This rearrangement joins TRBV25-1 to TRBJ1-5, with D maybe TRBD1 (5 bases). Germline V gives CDR1 MGHDK, CDR2 SYGVNS. The CDR3 spans 14 residues. Deletions cut 6 bases from V and 3 bases from J, with 12 bases between. The CDR3 region has the DNA TGTGCCAGCAGCCCCATGGGGGTCAATCAGCCCCAGCATTTT. Translating it yields CASSPMGVNQPQHF.

This clone was recorded once. Other DNA sequences in the sample encode the same CDR3. This rearrangement joins TRBV27 to TRBJ2-7, with 11 positions matching TRBD2. V trimming: 6 bases; J trimming: 2 bases; junction bases outside the gene matches: 3. CDR3 length equals 14 residues. In germline, CDR1 is MNHEY, CDR2 SMNVEV (reference sequence). CDR3 coding DNA: TGTGCCAGCAGGCTAGCGGGAGGTACCTACGAGCAGTACTTC. It encodes CASRLAGGTYEQYF.

The rearrangement uses TRBV28 and TRBJ1-2, with D uncertain. V dropped 2 bases and J dropped 6 bases, with 4 bases sitting between them. CDR3 length: 11 amino acids. Germline V CDR1 and CDR2: MDHEN, SYDVKM. The CDR3 nucleotides are TGTGCCAGCAGTTTAGACGATGGCTACACCTTC. Translating gives CASSLDDGYTF.

The chain joins TRBV7-2 to TRBJ1-2; no firm D call. Germline CDR1 SGHTA, CDR2 FQGNSA. The ends were cut back, 5 bases at V and 4 bases at J, with 11 bases in the middle. CDR3 length equals 13 residues. The CDR3 DNA follows: TGTGCCAGCAGCCCTAACCCTGCCTATGGCTACACCTTC. Translating it yields CASSPNPAYGYTF.

The rearrangement joins TRBV7-6 to TRBJ2-2; no firm D call. Trimming left V 0 bases short and J 4 bases short, with 9 bases between. Germline CDR1 and CDR2: SGHVS and FNYEAQ. The CDR3 loop spans 15 amino acids. This chain's CDR3 is CASSLAGSSTGELFF. The CDR3, as DNA: TGTGCCAGCAGCTTAGCGGGGTCGAGCACCGGGGAGCTGTTTTTT.

The V and J genes are TRBV11-2 and TRBJ2-3; 8 nucleotides align to TRBD2. The V gene's germline CDR1 is SGHAT and CDR2 FQNNGV. J gave up 5 bases and V 5 bases, and 15 bases lay outside the gene matches. This CDR3 is 17 amino acids long. The CDR3 DNA reads TGTGCCAGCAGCCCAGTAGGGAGCGGGAGAGGAGAAGATACGCAGTATTTT. Amino acid sequence: CASSPVGSGRGEDTQYF. Drawing the rest from reference TRBV11-2 and TRBJ2-3, the complete variable domain is EAGVAQSPRYKIIEKRQSVAFWCNPISGHATLYWYQQILGQGPKLLIQFQNNGVVDDSQLPKDRFSAERLKGVDSTLKIQPAKLEDSAVYLCASSPVGSGRGEDTQYFGPGTRLTVL.

DNA of the CDR3: TGCGCCAGCAGGGACCCCGGGGGGGCCTCCTACGAGCAGTACTTC. Residues: CASRDPGGASYEQYF. The V call is TRBV5-1, the J call TRBJ2-7; the match to TRBD2 covers 8 bases. The CDR3 has 15 residues. The germline V gene encodes CDR1 SGHRS and CDR2 YFSETQ. The trim removed 5 bases at V and 0 bases at J, leaving 7 bases unmatched.

The chain joins TRBV7-3 to TRBJ2-6, with D possibly being TRBD2 (6 bases). The germline V gene encodes CDR1 SGHTA and CDR2 FQGTGA. The CDR3 is 17 amino acids. Trimming took 1 base from V and 1 from J, leaving 11 bases between them. The DNA of the CDR3 is TGTGCCAGCAGCTTAAGGTCGGGGGATTCTGGGGCCAACGTCCTGACTTTC. As protein: CASSLRSGDSGANVLTF.

The J gene is TRBJ2-5, the V gene TRBV5-6, with 11 bases matching TRBD2. The V gene's germline CDR1 is SGHDT and CDR2 YYEEEE. The CDR3 is 18 amino acids. Trimming at V came to 0 bases and at J to 2 bases, leaving 9 bases not matched to a gene. The CDR3 here is CASSLGTSGGLRQETQYF. The DNA of the CDR3 is TGTGCCAGCAGCTTGGGCACTAGCGGGGGCCTGAGGCAAGAGACCCAGTACTTC.

As regards this clone: Germline is not matched at one junction end, which may reflect a read error. This sequence joins TRBV30 and TRBJ1-1; D call uncertain. The CDR3 is made up of 11 amino acids. Per germline, CDR1 GTSNPN and CDR2 SVGIG (reference sequence). CDR3: CTWAMNTEAFF. CDR3 nucleotide sequence: TGTACCTGGGCAATGAACACTGAAGCTTTCTTT.

The chain joins TRBV4-1 to TRBJ1-1; D uncertain. This CDR3 is 14 amino acids long. V lost 3 bases and J 1 base, leaving 9 bases between the germline ends. Germline V lookup: CDR1 MGHRA, CDR2 YSYEKL. The CDR3 DNA reads as TGCGCCAGCAGCCATGGGAGTACGAACACTGAAGCTTTCTTT. Its translation: CASSHGSTNTEAFF.

The V and J genes are TRBV6-6 and TRBJ2-3, with 7 bases fitting TRBD1. The J segment lost 0 bases and the V segment lost 6 bases, leaving 6 bases of the junction unmatched. The CDR3 extends over 15 amino acids. Germline CDR1 reads MNHNY; CDR2 reads SVGAGI (reference sequence). The CDR3: CASSPGQSSTDTQYF. The CDR3 nucleotides are TGTGCCAGCAGCCCGGGACAGTCTAGCACAGATACGCAGTATTTT.

This clone was seen a handful of times. The same CDR3 is also encoded by other DNA sequences in this sample. The V and J genes are TRBV6-1 and TRBJ2-7; no definite D call. V lost 2 bases, J lost 3 bases, and 2 bases lay in between. The CDR3 is 11 residues long. From germline, CDR1 is MNHNS and CDR2 SASEGT. CDR3 in amino acids: CASSESYEQYF. The DNA of the CDR3 is TGTGCCAGCAGTGAAAGCTACGAGCAGTACTTC.

The V call is TRBV4-3, the J call TRBJ2-7; 10 nucleotides align to TRBD2. Germline CDR1 is LGHNA and CDR2 is YSLEER. With V trimmed by 0 bases and J by 0 bases, 5 bases remained unmatched. This CDR3 has 17 amino acids. The CDR3 region is CASSQEVASGSSYEQYF. The CDR3 DNA follows: TGCGCCAGCAGCCAAGAAGTTGCTAGCGGGAGCTCCTACGAGCAGTACTTC.

The J gene is TRBJ1-1, the V gene TRBV28, with a tentative D call TRBD1 (5 bases). V was trimmed by 5 bases and J by 5 bases, leaving 15 bases between them. The CDR3 has 14 amino acids. The germline V gene has CDR1 MDHEN and CDR2 SYDVKM. This CDR3 is CASSPDKGRTEAFF. DNA of the CDR3: TGTGCCAGCAGTCCTGACAAGGGGCGGACTGAAGCTTTCTTT.

V gene TRBV27 combines with J gene TRBJ2-5, with 9 bases aligning to TRBD2. CDR1 and CDR2 from the germline V gene are MNHEY and SMNVEV (reference sequence). This CDR3 is 16 amino acids long. J was trimmed by 5 bases and V by 5 bases; bases with no gene match: 12. CDR3: CASSPTRVAGVETQYF. In DNA form, the CDR3 reads TGTGCCAGCAGTCCCACGCGGGTAGCGGGAGTTGAGACCCAGTACTTC.

The V gene is TRBV10-1, the J gene TRBJ2-7; D remains ambiguous. The CDR3 contains 15 residues. Between the trimmed V and J ends, which lost 2 bases and 3 bases, there was a span of 14 bases. Looked up from germline, CDR1 is WNHNN and CDR2 is SYGVQD (reference sequence). CDR3 loop: CASSEESRSIYEQYF. Here the CDR3 DNA reads TGCGCCAGCAGTGAGGAGAGCCGAAGTATCTACGAGCAGTACTTC.

The rearrangement joins TRBV6-5 to TRBJ2-2, with D unclear. V was cut by 5 bases and J by 7 bases, with 5 bases left in between. This CDR3 has 11 residues. CDR1 is MNHEY and CDR2 is SVGAGI in the germline V gene. The CDR3 region has the DNA TGTGCCAGCAGTGACGACGGGGAGCTGTTTTTT. It is translated as CASSDDGELFF.

The CDR3 loop is CASSLTGVDYTGELFF. In nucleotides, the CDR3 is TGTGCCAGCAGCCTGACAGGGGTCGACTACACCGGGGAGCTGTTTTTT. The chain is built from TRBV5-6 and TRBJ2-2; 8 bases are shared with TRBD1. This CDR3 contains 16 residues. V trimming: 4 bases; J trimming: 3 bases; junction bases outside the gene matches: 8. The germline CDR1 and CDR2 sequences are SGHDT and YYEEEE.

This chain links TRBV5-1 with TRBJ1-3, with D possibly matching TRBD1 (5 bases). The CDR3 consists of 17 residues. Germline CDR1 SGHRS, CDR2 YFSETQ. The V gene lost 2 bases and the J gene lost 2 bases, with 17 bases spanning the gap. The CDR3 DNA sequence: TGCGCCAGCAGCTTAGAGGAGGGAGAAGGGGCTGGAAACACCATATATTTT. As protein: CASSLEEGEGAGNTIYF.

The chain uses TRBV25-1 and TRBJ2-1; 11 nucleotides agree with TRBD2. CDR3 length: 18 residues. With V trimmed by 2 bases and J by 0 bases, 6 bases remained unmatched. Germline assignment: CDR1 MGHDK and CDR2 SYGVNS. The CDR3 protein is CASSELAGGYDSYNEQFF. In nucleotides, the CDR3 is TGTGCCAGCAGTGAACTAGCGGGAGGCTACGACTCCTACAATGAGCAGTTCTTC.

In its sample, this clone was seen once. This chain joins TRBV9 and TRBJ2-5; D is uncertain. This CDR3 comprises 15 residues. The germline CDR1 and CDR2 sequences are SGDLS and YYNGEE. Deletions cut 4 bases from V and 4 bases from J, with 17 bases between. The DNA for the CDR3 is TGTGCCAGCAGCTCAACTCTAGTAGGGCGAGAGACCCAGTACTTC. Protein product: CASSSTLVGRETQYF.

The chain is built from TRBV9 and TRBJ2-7; tentatively, D is TRBD2 (7 bases). Germline V lookup: CDR1 SGDLS, CDR2 YYNGEE. This CDR3 is built from 12 residues. Trimming removed 3 bases from V and 7 bases from J, with 11 bases in between. The CDR3 sequence is CASSAGEGEQYF. CDR3 DNA sequence: TGTGCCAGCAGCGCAGGGGAGGGGGAGCAGTACTTC.

This clone was detected only once. The chain carries TRBV11-3 and TRBJ2-7; TRBD2 is a possible D gene (5 bases). CDR3 length equals 13 residues. Trimming shortened V by 1 base and J by 6 bases, and 10 bases separated the two germline ends. Germline V gene lookup returns CDR1 SGHNT and CDR2 YENEEA. This chain's CDR3 is CASSLGGSPEQYF. The CDR3 nucleotides are TGTGCCAGCAGCTTAGGAGGGTCCCCCGAGCAGTACTTC.

V usage is TRBV4-2 and J usage is TRBJ2-7, with TRBD2 identical over 10 bases. The V and J ends lost 0 bases and 6 bases, in that order; junction bases with no gene match: 11. Germline CDR1 and CDR2: LGHNA and YNFKEQ. The CDR3 has 17 amino acids. The CDR3 spells CASSQEASGGYSSEQYF. The DNA of the CDR3 is TGTGCCAGCAGCCAAGAGGCTAGCGGGGGTTATTCCAGCGAGCAGTACTTC.